The entry below describes one T cell receptor beta chain. Some clones are missing from TCRdb's copy, which holds only in-frame ones; the method was immunoSEQ multiplex PCR. The table lists fewer than 150,000 clones, approximately 90% of them singletons, with about 9% in the top ten. The germline V and J ends were trimmed by 7 bases and 5 bases, with 15 bases remaining between them. In germline, CDR1 is SQVTM, CDR2 ANQGSEA. The CDR3 spans 12 residues. This sample stems from a study of control samples from healthy donors and cancer patients. The V and J genes are TRBV29-1 and TRBJ2-7; maybe TRBD1 (6 bases). The receptor was isolated from a man younger than 30 in good health. Specimen: blood. The CDR3 region is CSGGLPGDEQYF. The CDR3 DNA sequence: TGCAGCGGGGGGCTACCAGGGGACGAGCAGTACTTC.